This T cell receptor (beta chain) was identified during a study of blood T cell repertoires in COVID-19. Study details: From the United States, Italy and Spain came samples of acute and convalescent COVID-19. PBMCs, B-cell-depleted T cells, or T cells provided the cDNA or gDNA that made up the material.

This CDR3 has 14 residues. V dropped 3 bases and J dropped 2 bases, with 10 bases sitting between them. Germline V gene data show CDR1 as LGHNA and CDR2 as YNFKEQ. Sequenced by immunoSEQ multiplex PCR; TCRdb stores in-frame clones only, minus some. The data contain fewer than 60,000 clones, about four fifths of them seen just once; the ten biggest clones take up roughly 10%. Followed over time, Seattle patients had been enrolled while infection was active. Sample: peripheral blood. This chain joins TRBV4-2 and TRBJ1-2; D ambiguous. The sequence derives from a man older than 75 with COVID-19, enrolled during active disease. The CDR3 reads CASSHYAENYGYTF. CDR3 DNA: TGTGCCAGCAGCCATTACGCGGAGAACTATGGCTACACCTTC.